Listed below are T cell receptor beta chains from one sample, sequenced in a study of T cell responses to AZD1222 COVID-19 vaccine. The assay was immunoSEQ multiplex PCR, and TCRdb's table has in-frame clones only and misses some. The top ten hold around 8.1% of the sample, which has about 97,000 clones, roughly nine tenths seen once. The sample here was peripheral blood, taken on day 0 of AZD1222 vaccination. The receptors shown here come from an adult in good health. The conserved cysteine and the conserved F or W are not part of the CDR3 here.

v_call | cdr3_aa
TRBV5-4 | ASSLVLAGEGKTQY
TRBV5-6 | ASSRRRVGQPQH
TRBV10-3 | AIDRDRQKWETQY
TRBV7-9 | ASSLNLEAPSSYEQY
TRBV5-1 | ASSPRTGLNTEAF
TRBV9 | ASSVGTTFTDIN
TRBV5-6 | ASSSDRAQPQH
TRBV10-2 | ASRKNTGELF
TRBV13 | ASSLGTGYEKLF
TRBV9 | ASSVGGTPWTNEKLF
TRBV9 | ASSPVTDTGELF
TRBV11-2 | ASSLPPDPTRNTEAF
TRBV27 | ASSPFGLVPGELF
TRBV7-6 | ASSFPRALAGGPRETQY
TRBV3-1/TRBV3-2 | ASSHVPVNGELF
TRBV28 | ASSFRDRAGGYT